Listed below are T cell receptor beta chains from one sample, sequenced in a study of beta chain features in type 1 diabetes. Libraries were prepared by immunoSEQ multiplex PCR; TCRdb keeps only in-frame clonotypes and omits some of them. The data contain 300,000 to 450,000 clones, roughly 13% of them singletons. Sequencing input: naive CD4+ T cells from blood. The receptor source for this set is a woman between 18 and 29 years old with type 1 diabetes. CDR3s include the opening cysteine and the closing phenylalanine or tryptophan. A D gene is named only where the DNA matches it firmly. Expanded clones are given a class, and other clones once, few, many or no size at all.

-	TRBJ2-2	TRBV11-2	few	CASSLTDGELFF	TGTGCCAGCAGCTTGACTGACGGGGAGCTGTTTTTT
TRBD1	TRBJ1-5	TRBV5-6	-	CASSLGQGFNQPQHF	TGTGCCAGCAGCTTGGGACAGGGCTTCAATCAGCCCCAGCATTTT
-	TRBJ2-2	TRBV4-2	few	CASSQADRFTGELFF	TGTGCCAGCAGCCAAGCTGACAGGTTCACCGGGGAGCTGTTTTTT
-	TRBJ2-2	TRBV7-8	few	CASSSTRVLDTGELFF	TGTGCCAGCAGCTCGACTAGAGTCTTGGACACCGGGGAGCTGTTTTTT
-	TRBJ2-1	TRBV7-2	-	CASSQNRIEQFF	TGTGCCAGCAGCCAAAACAGGATTGAGCAGTTCTTC
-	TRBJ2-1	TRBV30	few	CAWSELDREFF	TGTGCCTGGAGTGAGTTAGATCGGGAGTTCTTC
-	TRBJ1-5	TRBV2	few	CASSYSQPQHF	TGTGCCAGCAGTTACAGCCAGCCCCAGCATTTT
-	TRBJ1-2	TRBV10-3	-	CAISDDGQNHGYTF	TGTGCCATCAGCGACGATGGACAGAACCATGGCTACACCTTC
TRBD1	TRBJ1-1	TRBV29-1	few	CSVRQGLNTEAFF	TGCAGCGTCCGACAGGGATTGAACACTGAAGCTTTCTTT
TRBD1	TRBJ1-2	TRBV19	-	CASSMTGGGYTF	TGTGCCAGTAGTATGACAGGGGGTGGCTACACCTTC
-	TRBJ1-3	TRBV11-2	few	CASSLGPSGNTIYF	TGTGCCAGCAGCTTAGGGCCCTCTGGAAACACCATATATTTT
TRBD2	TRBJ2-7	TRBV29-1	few	CSVELGTSFLYEQYF	TGCAGCGTTGAACTGGGGACTAGCTTCCTCTACGAGCAGTACTTC
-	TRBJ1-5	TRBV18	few	CASSPFGDQPQHF	TGTGCCAGCTCACCATTCGGAGATCAGCCCCAGCATTTT
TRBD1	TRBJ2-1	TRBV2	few	CASSPRGWSNEQFF	TGTGCCAGCAGTCCCAGGGGGTGGAGTAATGAGCAGTTCTTC